Listed here are 23 T cell receptor beta chains from one sample, sequenced in a study of T-cell reconstitution after alpha-beta-depleted transplantation in children. Unique molecular identifiers were built into the TCRbeta library. MiXCR, applied by TCRdb to the PCR reads, yields one record per CDR3 protein. The top ten hold approximately 5.9% of the sample, which has about 230,000 distinct CDR3 sequences, about a tenth seen once. The starting material was PBMCs from the stem cell graft donor, obtained from the stem cell graft. The origin of the receptors is a human donor who donated a stem cell graft to a child with acute lymphoblastic leukemia.

Worth noting for this clonotype: A much larger clonotype is one base distant, so this may be a read error. V is TRBV20-1 and J is TRBJ2-3; D possibly corresponds to TRBD1 (5 bases). Trimming took 5 bases from V and 2 from J, leaving 14 bases between them. This CDR3 is 14 amino acids long. Germline lookup yields CDR1 DFQATT and CDR2 SNEGSKA (reference sequence). The chain's CDR3 is CSAGHDRDTDTQYF. The DNA of the CDR3 is TGCAGTGCTGGGCACGACAGAGACACAGATACGCAGTATTTT.

This chain links TRBV20-1 with TRBJ2-5; weak D call: TRBD2 (5 bases). Looked up from germline, CDR1 is DFQATT and CDR2 is SNEGSKA (reference sequence). This CDR3 has 15 amino acids. The V end was cut by 5 bases, the J end by 2 bases, with 18 bases between. CDR3 region: CSALNDRGGQETQYF. The CDR3 DNA follows: TGCAGTGCTCTTAACGACCGGGGTGGTCAAGAGACCCAGTACTTC.

This clonotype was picked up a small number of times. The chain employs TRBV19 and TRBJ1-2; 11 bases match TRBD1. The junction had 2 bases not matched to a gene; V was cut back by 1 base and J by 4 bases. CDR1 and CDR2 from the germline V gene are LNHDA and SQIVND (reference sequence). This CDR3 region has 15 residues. CDR3 protein: CASSIAGTGGYGYTF. CDR3 coding DNA: TGTGCCAGTAGTATAGCTGGGACAGGGGGCTATGGCTACACCTTC.

The chain has TRBV24-1 and TRBJ2-3; 15 nucleotides line up with TRBD2. Germline CDR1 reads KGHDR; CDR2 reads SFDVKD. The CDR3 sequence is 18 residues long. The ends lost 3 bases at V and 6 bases at J; junction bases unmatched: 9. CDR3 sequence (DNA): TGTGCCACCAGTGATCCCCGGACTAGCGGGGGGGCTGAGGATACGCAGTATTTT. It yields the protein CATSDPRTSGGAEDTQYF.

The chain combines TRBV27 with TRBJ1-1, with D possibly TRBD1 on 6 matching bases. V lost 5 bases and J lost 9, with 13 bases in between. The germline CDR1 and CDR2 sequences are MNHEY and SMNVEV (reference sequence). There are 12 residues in the CDR3. The CDR3 DNA reads TGTGCCAGCAGTACCCAGGGGAGGAAAGCTTTCTTT. Its translation is CASSTQGRKAFF.

The table lists this clonotype with a few counts. This chain joins TRBV19 and TRBJ1-4, with a possible D match to TRBD1 (5 bases). The germline V and J ends were trimmed by 10 bases and 5 bases, with 14 bases remaining between them. This CDR3 spans 13 amino acids. Germline loops: CDR1 LNHDA, CDR2 SQIVND (reference sequence). In DNA form, the CDR3 reads TGTGCCACCCGGACGGGACCAAATGAAAAACTGTTTTTT. Translated, it gives CATRTGPNEKLFF.

This clonotype appeared many times. The chain couples TRBV6-5 to TRBJ1-1, with D maybe TRBD1 (6 bases). Germline CDR1 is MNHEY and CDR2 is SVGAGI. Trimming shortened V by 6 bases and J by 5 bases, and 16 bases separated the two germline ends. The CDR3 length is 14 residues. The CDR3 region has the DNA TGTGCCAGCAGGATACAGGGAGGGAGGACTGAAGCTTTCTTT. Residues: CASRIQGGRTEAFF.

There are a few counts of this clonotype. The chain couples TRBV5-1 to TRBJ1-4, with D maybe TRBD1 (5 bases). V was clipped by 4 bases and J by 3 bases, with 16 bases between them. The CDR3 sequence is 16 residues long. CDR1 and CDR2 from the germline V gene are SGHRS and YFSETQ. This CDR3 reads CASSRASTGANEKLFF. The CDR3 region has the DNA TGCGCCAGCAGCCGGGCCTCAACGGGGGCTAATGAAAAACTGTTTTTT.

The table lists this clonotype with many counts. The rearrangement uses TRBV5-4 and TRBJ2-2; 8 bases match TRBD2. This CDR3 has 12 amino acids. The trim removed 10 bases at V and 11 bases at J, leaving 10 bases unmatched. CDR1 and CDR2 (germline): SGHNT, YYREEE (reference sequence). The CDR3 nucleotides read TGTGCCTCCTCTTTCCGGGGGGGCGAGCTGTTTTTT. Translated: CASSFRGGELFF.

V is TRBV28 and J is TRBJ1-5, with a tentative D call TRBD1 (5 bases). This CDR3 has 14 residues. The V end was cut by 5 bases, the J end by 1 base, with 9 bases between. CDR1 is MDHEN and CDR2 is SYDVKM in the germline V gene. The DNA of the CDR3 is TGTGCCAGCAGTCAGGGAGGGAGCAATCAGCCCCAGCATTTT. It codes for CASSQGGSNQPQHF.

V and J are TRBV5-1 and TRBJ1-2; a weak D match, TRBD1 (5 bases). CDR3 length: 13 amino acids. Trimming removed 4 bases from V and 3 bases from J, with 10 bases in between. Per germline, CDR1 SGHRS and CDR2 YFSETQ. The CDR3: CASSPEGHYGYTF. The CDR3, as DNA: TGCGCCAGCAGCCCGGAGGGACACTATGGCTACACCTTC.

The chain combines TRBV7-8 with TRBJ2-1; 9 nucleotides match TRBD1. Germline V gene sequence: CDR1 SGHVS, CDR2 FQNEAQ. The CDR3 is 17 amino acids. With 5 bases clipped from V and 2 bases from J, the junction kept 10 bases outside the gene matches. CDR3 nucleotides: TGTGCCAGCAGCCGAAACCGTCGGGACAGGGCCTACAATGAGCAGTTCTTC. It yields the protein CASSRNRRDRAYNEQFF. The whole variable domain, filled in from reference TRBV7-8 and TRBJ2-1, reads GAGVSQSPRYKVAKRGQDVALRCDPISGHVSLFWYQQALGQGPEFLTYFQNEAQLDKSGLPSDRFFAERPEGSVSTLKIQRTQQEDSAVYLCASSRNRRDRAYNEQFFGPGTRLTVL.

This clonotype was observed many times. The chain links TRBV11-2 to TRBJ2-7, with a tentative D call TRBD2 (5 bases). Per germline, CDR1 SGHAT and CDR2 FQNNGV. The CDR3 has 15 residues. V lost 3 bases and J lost 2, with 14 bases in between. CDR3 in amino acids: CASSFGPGSTYEQYF. As DNA, the CDR3 is TGTGCCAGCAGCTTTGGTCCGGGGAGCACCTACGAGCAGTACTTC. The whole variable domain, filled in from reference TRBV11-2 and TRBJ2-7, reads EAGVAQSPRYKIIEKRQSVAFWCNPISGHATLYWYQQILGQGPKLLIQFQNNGVVDDSQLPKDRFSAERLKGVDSTLKIQPAKLEDSAVYLCASSFGPGSTYEQYFGPGTRLTVT.

The table lists this clonotype with a few counts. The chain couples TRBV12-3 or TRBV12-4 to TRBJ2-1, with 9 positions matching TRBD2. This CDR3 is 15 amino acids long. Germline trimming cut 1 base from V and 7 bases from J; bases unmatched to any gene: 5. The CDR3 bases are TGTGCCAGCAGTTTAGTACTAGCGGGCCGAAATGAGCAGTTCTTC. Its protein product is CASSLVLAGRNEQFF.

This clonotype showed up just once. Possible read error: a much larger clone is one base away. The V gene is TRBV20-1, the J gene TRBJ2-7; D is possibly TRBD1 (5 bases). The germline CDR1 and CDR2 sequences are DFQATT and SNEGSKA (reference sequence). The CDR3 totals 12 residues. The CDR3 spells CSAWGPVGERYF. The DNA for the CDR3 is TGCAGTGCTTGGGGCCCAGTGGGTGAGCGGTACTTC.

This rearrangement joins TRBV27 to TRBJ2-1, with D perhaps matching TRBD1 or TRBD2 (5 bases each). The CDR3 consists of 15 residues. Germline loops: CDR1 MNHEY, CDR2 SMNVEV (reference sequence). The V and J ends lost 8 bases and 0 bases respectively, with 14 bases between them. The CDR3 sequence is CASGSRGSSYNEQFF. Here the CDR3 DNA reads TGTGCCAGCGGCTCCCGGGGCAGCTCCTACAATGAGCAGTTCTTC.

This clonotype was found many times. V is TRBV5-1 and J is TRBJ2-2, with 7 positions matching TRBD1. This CDR3 has 19 residues. J was trimmed by 0 bases and V by 0 bases; bases with no gene match: 11. Germline CDR1 is SGHRS and CDR2 is YFSETQ. The CDR3 protein is CASSLASSWQGANTGELFF. The CDR3 DNA follows: TGCGCCAGCAGCTTGGCTTCCTCCTGGCAGGGGGCGAACACCGGGGAGCTGTTTTTT.

V and J are TRBV11-2 and TRBJ1-2; 9 bases are shared with TRBD1. After removal of 5 bases from V and 4 bases from J, the junction contained 8 bases not matched to a gene. There are 15 residues in the CDR3. From germline, CDR1 is SGHAT and CDR2 FQNNGV. CDR3 DNA: TGTGCCAGCAGCCCTACAGGGGGCTCTGGCTATGGCTACACCTTC. Translating it yields CASSPTGGSGYGYTF.

V and J are TRBV5-1 and TRBJ1-6, with D perhaps TRBD1 (6 bases). The germline CDR1 and CDR2 sequences are SGHRS and YFSETQ. CDR3 length equals 14 residues. V was trimmed by 0 bases and J by 6 bases, leaving 7 bases between them. CDR3 in DNA: TGCGCCAGCAGCTTGGACAGGGCTAATTCACCCCTCCACTTT. This codes for CASSLDRANSPLHF.

This clonotype showed up just a few times. The genes are TRBV15 and TRBJ2-1; D remains unclear. Germline-derived CDR1 and CDR2 are LNHNV and YYDKDF (reference sequence). V was pared by 5 bases and J by 8 bases, with 13 bases between. CDR3 length: 13 residues. CDR3 loop: CATSELGSDEQFF. The CDR3 coding sequence is TGTGCCACCAGCGAGTTGGGGTCGGATGAGCAGTTCTTC.

The gene calls are TRBV12-3 or TRBV12-4 and TRBJ1-5; 9 positions match TRBD1. The length of the CDR3 is 17 residues. Trimming cost V 3 bases and J 1 base; bases outside gene matches: 7. CDR3 protein: CASSFTSGTGSNQPQHF. As DNA, the CDR3 is TGTGCCAGCAGTTTCACCTCCGGGACAGGGAGCAATCAGCCCCAGCATTTT.

The J gene is TRBJ1-1, the V gene TRBV29-1, with D uncertain. Germline loops: CDR1 SQVTM, CDR2 ANQGSEA. The CDR3 is 10 amino acids. The ends were cut back, 6 bases at V and 6 bases at J, with 8 bases in the middle. Written as DNA, the CDR3 is TGCAGCGTCCTACGGGCTGAAGCTTTCTTT. This codes for CSVLRAEAFF. Looking up the rest from reference TRBV29-1 and TRBJ1-1 gives the full variable domain: SAVISQKPSRDICQRGTSLTIQCQVDSQVTMMFWYRQQPGQSLTLIATANQGSEATYESGFVIDKFPISRPNLTFSTLTVSNMSPEDSSIYLCSVLRAEAFFGQGTRLTVV.

This clonotype showed up just a few times. V usage is TRBV6-5 and J usage is TRBJ2-2; TRBD1 matches 7 bases. CDR1 and CDR2 from the germline V gene are MNHEY and SVGAGI. The CDR3 has 17 residues. The V gene end was trimmed by 0 bases and the J gene end by 7 bases; junction bases not matched to a gene: 11. CDR3 loop: CASSYSDRVGWGGELFF. CDR3 DNA: TGTGCCAGCAGTTACTCCGACAGGGTCGGCTGGGGCGGGGAGCTGTTTTTT.